The 23 T cell receptor beta chains presented below share a single source sample, sequenced in a study of blood T cell repertoires in COVID-19. Profiled with immunoSEQ multiplex PCR; TCRdb holds only in-frame clones, not every one. The data contain under 250,000 clones, about 83% of them seen just once; the ten biggest clones take up 2.9%. Sequenced sample: peripheral blood. The receptor source for this set is a man aged 50 or older with active or convalescent COVID-19.

This sequence joins TRBV11-2 and TRBJ2-1; 8 bases align to TRBD1. Per the germline V gene, CDR1 is SGHAT and CDR2 is FQNNGV. Losses at the gene ends were 5 bases for V and 2 bases for J; bases not matched to a gene: 5. The CDR3 extends over 15 amino acids. In DNA form, the CDR3 reads TGTGCCAGCAGCCCGGGACAGGAGGCCTACAATGAGCAGTTCTTC. Translation gives CASSPGQEAYNEQFF.

The rearrangement joins TRBV7-9 to TRBJ2-4, with TRBD2 matching 10 bases. The junction had 13 bases not matched to a gene; V was cut back by 5 bases and J by 6 bases. Per germline, CDR1 SEHNR and CDR2 FQNEAQ (reference sequence). The CDR3 is made up of 17 amino acids. The CDR3: CASSELRLGLAVNIQYF. The CDR3, as DNA: TGTGCCAGCAGCGAACTAAGGCTAGGACTAGCGGTAAACATTCAGTACTTC.

The rearrangement links TRBV19 to TRBJ2-3; 7 nucleotides align to TRBD1. J gave up 3 bases and V 6 bases, and 12 bases lay outside the gene matches. CDR1 and CDR2 (germline): LNHDA, SQIVND (reference sequence). The CDR3 runs 16 residues. The DNA of the CDR3 is TGTGCCAGTAGGGACAGGCCGGGGTACGGGACAGATACGCAGTATTTT. Its protein product is CASRDRPGYGTDTQYF.

J is TRBJ1-1 and V is TRBV18; D call uncertain. The CDR3 length is 13 residues. The V gene lost 6 bases and the J gene lost 3 bases, with 11 bases spanning the gap. Germline CDR1 KGHSH, CDR2 LQKENI. DNA of the CDR3: TGTGCCAGCTCGCAGGCTACCGACACTGAAGCTTTCTTT. It specifies CASSQATDTEAFF.

The rearrangement links TRBV5-4 to TRBJ2-1; 8 bases match TRBD1. J gave up 8 bases and V 3 bases, and 13 bases lay outside the gene matches. CDR3 length equals 16 residues. Germline V gene sequence: CDR1 SGHNT, CDR2 YYREEE (reference sequence). CDR3 amino acids: CASSSPPGQGKDEQFF. The CDR3 bases are TGTGCCAGCAGCTCTCCCCCTGGACAGGGTAAGGATGAGCAGTTCTTC.

CDR3 in DNA: TGTGCCAGCAGTTATGGACAGGGGAACAATGAGCAGTTCTTC. Its protein is CASSYGQGNNEQFF. The gene calls are TRBV6-5 and TRBJ2-1; 9 nucleotides agree with TRBD1. CDR3 size: 14 residues. Germline V gene lookup returns CDR1 MNHEY and CDR2 SVGAGI. V gave up 3 bases and J gave up 5 bases; unmatched junction bases: 2.

The chain has TRBV30 and TRBJ1-6; no firm D call. Germline values: CDR1 GTSNPN, CDR2 SVGIG (reference sequence). The CDR3 loop spans 13 amino acids. Deletions cut 6 bases from V and 0 bases from J, with 6 bases between. The CDR3 region is CACEGSYNSPLHF. The CDR3 nucleotides are TGTGCCTGCGAGGGCTCCTATAATTCACCCCTCCACTTT.

This clone was found once. This rearrangement joins TRBV27 to TRBJ1-6; no clear D gene. Germline V gene sequence: CDR1 MNHEY, CDR2 SMNVEV (reference sequence). The CDR3 consists of 16 residues. V shed 6 bases and J shed 4 bases, with 16 bases lying between them. DNA of the CDR3: TGTGCCAGCAGCCCCCCGCGGGGAGGATATAATTCACCCCTCCACTTT. This encodes CASSPPRGGYNSPLHF.

The chain links TRBV19 to TRBJ1-5; weak D call: TRBD1 (6 bases). The CDR3 length is 13 residues. V was clipped by 8 bases and J by 2 bases, with 10 bases between them. Germline V gene sequence: CDR1 LNHDA, CDR2 SQIVND (reference sequence). The chain's CDR3 is CASSDSRNQPQHF. CDR3 DNA: TGTGCCAGTTCGGACAGCCGCAATCAGCCCCAGCATTTT.

This clone was counted many times. CDR3 coding DNA: TGTGCCAGCAGTTTGAGGGTACAAGAGACCCAGTACTTC. It specifies CASSLRVQETQYF. This rearrangement joins TRBV12-3 or TRBV12-4 to TRBJ2-5, with a weak D call TRBD2 (5 bases). The ends were cut back, 3 bases at V and 2 bases at J, with 7 bases in the middle. The CDR3 contains 13 residues.

This clone was detected once. The V gene is TRBV7-6, the J gene TRBJ1-1; a possible D gene is TRBD1 (6 bases). The germline V gene has CDR1 SGHVS and CDR2 FNYEAQ. V was clipped by 1 base and J by 0 bases, with 18 bases between them. The CDR3 runs 18 residues. The CDR3 region has the DNA TGTGCCAGCAGCTTAGAAGGGGGGGTCGGACGCCTGAACACTGAAGCTTTCTTT. As protein: CASSLEGGVGRLNTEAFF.

The J gene is TRBJ2-1, the V gene TRBV12-3 or TRBV12-4; tentative D call: TRBD1 (6 bases). This CDR3 spans 13 amino acids. The V and J ends lost 4 bases and 4 bases respectively, with 8 bases between them. CDR3 DNA: TGTGCCAGCAGTTGGGACACTTACAATGAGCAGTTCTTC. Residues: CASSWDTYNEQFF.

The rearrangement uses TRBV3-1 (or the pseudogene TRBV3-2) and TRBJ2-4; D is ambiguous. This CDR3 contains 16 residues. Germline V lookup: CDR1 LGHDT, CDR2 YNNKEL (reference sequence). V lost 4 bases to trimming and J lost 0 bases, with 13 bases between them. The CDR3 loop reads CASSPPSTLAKNIQYF. CDR3 sequence (DNA): TGTGCCAGCAGCCCCCCGTCTACTCTAGCCAAAAACATTCAGTACTTC.

The gene calls are TRBV28 and TRBJ1-1; weak D call: TRBD1 (6 bases). CDR3 length equals 14 residues. Germline CDR1 is MDHEN and CDR2 is SYDVKM. V lost 4 bases and J 5 bases, leaving 14 bases between the germline ends. CDR3 region: CASSSPGGTTEAFF. The DNA of the CDR3 is TGTGCCAGCAGTTCTCCGGGAGGGACAACTGAAGCTTTCTTT.

The chain has TRBV7-3 and TRBJ2-2; 7 bases agree with TRBD1. Germline V gene data show CDR1 as SGHTA and CDR2 as FQGTGA. V trimming: 10 bases; J trimming: 6 bases; junction bases outside the gene matches: 11. The CDR3 totals 14 residues. The CDR3 bases are TGTGCCACCACGGAGACAGGGTTGCCCGGGGAGCTGTTTTTT. Translation gives CATTETGLPGELFF.

The rearrangement uses TRBV12-3 or TRBV12-4 and TRBJ1-2; D remains unclear. V lost 6 bases to trimming and J lost 3 bases, with 11 bases between them. CDR3 size: 13 residues. CDR3 nucleotide sequence: TGTGCCAGCAGACCCCGGGAGGACTATGGCTACACCTTC. Translated: CASRPREDYGYTF.

The chain recombines TRBV29-1 with TRBJ1-5; D is perhaps TRBD1 (5 bases). The ends were cut back, 6 bases at V and 0 bases at J, with 9 bases in the middle. The CDR3 spans 13 residues. The germline CDR1 and CDR2 sequences are SQVTM and ANQGSEA. The DNA of the CDR3 is TGCAGCGTCCGGGGGGATAGCAATCAGCCCCAGCATTTT. It yields the protein CSVRGDSNQPQHF.

The genes are TRBV5-3 and TRBJ1-2, with TRBD1 identical over 7 bases. TRBV5-3 has ORF status, its function being uncertain. CDR3 length: 13 amino acids. The V and J ends lost 7 bases and 6 bases, in that order; junction bases with no gene match: 9. The CDR3 region is CAREPRQGHGYTF. The CDR3 region has the DNA TGTGCCAGAGAACCGCGACAGGGACATGGCTACACCTTC.

This chain links TRBV9 with TRBJ2-1; TRBD2 might be the D (5 bases). The CDR3 runs to 13 residues. Germline CDR1 and CDR2: SGDLS and YYNGEE. V was trimmed by 1 base and J by 6 bases, leaving 8 bases between them. In DNA form, the CDR3 reads TGTGCCAGCAGCGTATCCCGGGGCAATGAGCAGTTCTTC. As protein: CASSVSRGNEQFF.

The V gene is TRBV7-9, the J gene TRBJ1-5, with 7 bases fitting TRBD1. The CDR3 runs to 18 residues. From germline, CDR1 is SEHNR and CDR2 FQNEAQ (reference sequence). The V and J ends lost 1 base and 1 base, in that order; junction bases with no gene match: 10. The CDR3 spells CASSLDTGAEFSNQPQHF. The DNA of the CDR3 is TGTGCCAGCAGCTTAGATACAGGGGCGGAATTCAGCAATCAGCCCCAGCATTTT.

The V and J genes are TRBV7-2 and TRBJ2-5, with TRBD2 identical over 12 bases. This CDR3 is 15 amino acids long. Germline CDR1 reads SGHTA; CDR2 reads FQGNSA. V dropped 5 bases and J dropped 2; count of bases not matched to a gene: 3. The CDR3 spells CASSTGLAGQETQYF. Written as DNA, the CDR3 is TGTGCCAGCAGCACAGGACTAGCGGGGCAAGAGACCCAGTACTTC.

This chain joins TRBV19 and TRBJ2-3; D might be TRBD2 (6 bases). The CDR3 runs to 15 residues. The germline V and J ends were trimmed by 1 base and 0 bases, with 8 bases remaining between them. Germline CDR1 reads LNHDA; CDR2 reads SQIVND (reference sequence). CDR3 loop: CASSIGGTSTDTQYF. The CDR3 nucleotides read TGTGCCAGTAGTATAGGAGGGACTAGCACAGATACGCAGTATTTT. The full variable domain, in which reference TRBV19 and TRBJ2-3 provide the parts outside the CDR3, is DGGITQSPKYLFRKEGQNVTLSCEQNLNHDAMYWYRQDPGQGLRLIYYSQIVNDFQKGDIAEGYSVSREKKESFPLTVTSAQKNPTAFYLCASSIGGTSTDTQYFGPGTRLTVL.

The V call is TRBV9, the J call TRBJ1-1; D perhaps matches TRBD1 (5 bases). Germline lookup yields CDR1 SGDLS and CDR2 YYNGEE. Trimming stripped 0 bases from V and 0 bases from J, with 15 bases between. CDR3 length: 17 residues. CDR3 in DNA: TGTGCCAGCAGCGTAGATCCCCTTGGGGCGATGAACACTGAAGCTTTCTTT. Translating gives CASSVDPLGAMNTEAFF.